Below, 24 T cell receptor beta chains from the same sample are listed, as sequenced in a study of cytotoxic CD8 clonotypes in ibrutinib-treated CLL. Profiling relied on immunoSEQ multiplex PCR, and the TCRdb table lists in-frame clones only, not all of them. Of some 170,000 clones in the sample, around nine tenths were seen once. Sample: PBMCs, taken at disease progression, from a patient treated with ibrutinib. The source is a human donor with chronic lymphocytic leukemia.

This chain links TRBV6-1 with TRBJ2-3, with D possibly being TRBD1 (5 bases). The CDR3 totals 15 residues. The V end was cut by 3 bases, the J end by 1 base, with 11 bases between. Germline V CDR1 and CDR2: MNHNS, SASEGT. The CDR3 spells CASSDVGEGTDTQYF. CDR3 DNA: TGTGCCAGCAGTGATGTAGGGGAAGGCACAGATACGCAGTATTTT.

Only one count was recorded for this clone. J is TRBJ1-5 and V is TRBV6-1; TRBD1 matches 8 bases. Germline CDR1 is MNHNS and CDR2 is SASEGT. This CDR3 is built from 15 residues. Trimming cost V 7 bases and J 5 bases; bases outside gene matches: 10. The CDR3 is CASTYDRGGDQPQHF. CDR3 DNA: TGTGCCAGCACCTATGACAGGGGAGGGGATCAGCCCCAGCATTTT.

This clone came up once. The CDR3 reads CASSLAPSSQETQYF. DNA for the CDR3: TGTGCCAGCAGCTTAGCCCCTTCATCTCAAGAGACCCAGTACTTC. J is TRBJ2-5 and V is TRBV11-2; D is undetermined. CDR3 size: 15 residues. The ends were cut back, 1 base at V and 2 bases at J, with 11 bases in the middle. CDR1 is SGHAT and CDR2 is FQNNGV in the germline V gene.

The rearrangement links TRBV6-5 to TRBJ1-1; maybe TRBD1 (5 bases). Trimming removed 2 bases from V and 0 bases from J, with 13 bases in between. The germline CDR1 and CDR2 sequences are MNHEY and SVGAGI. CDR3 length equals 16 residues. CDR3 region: CASSYPPSGMNTEAFF. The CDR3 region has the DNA TGTGCCAGCAGTTACCCTCCCTCAGGGATGAACACTGAAGCTTTCTTT.

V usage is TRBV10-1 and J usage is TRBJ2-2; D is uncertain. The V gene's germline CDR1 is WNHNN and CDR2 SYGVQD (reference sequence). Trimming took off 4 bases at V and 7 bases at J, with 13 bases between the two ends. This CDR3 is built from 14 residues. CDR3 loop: CASSGVLGSGELFF. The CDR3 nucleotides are TGCGCCAGCAGTGGGGTTTTGGGCAGCGGGGAGCTGTTTTTT.

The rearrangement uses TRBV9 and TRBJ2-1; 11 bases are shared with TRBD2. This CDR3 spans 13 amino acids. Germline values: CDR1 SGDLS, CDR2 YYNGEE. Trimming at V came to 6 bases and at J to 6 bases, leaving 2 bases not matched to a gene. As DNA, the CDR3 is TGTGCCAGCACCGGGACTAGCGGCAATGAGCAGTTCTTC. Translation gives CASTGTSGNEQFF. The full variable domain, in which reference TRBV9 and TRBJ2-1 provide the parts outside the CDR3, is DSGVTQTPKHLITATGQRVTLRCSPRSGDLSVYWYQQSLDQGLQFLIQYYNGEERAKGNILERFSAQQFPDLHSELNLSSLELGDSALYFCASTGTSGNEQFFGPGTRLTVL.

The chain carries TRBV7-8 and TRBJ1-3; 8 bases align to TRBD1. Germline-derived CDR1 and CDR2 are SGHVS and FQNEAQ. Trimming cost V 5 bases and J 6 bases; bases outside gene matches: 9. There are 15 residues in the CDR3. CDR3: CASSLNRQGANTIYF. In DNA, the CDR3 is TGTGCCAGCAGCCTCAACCGTCAGGGGGCAAACACCATATATTTT.

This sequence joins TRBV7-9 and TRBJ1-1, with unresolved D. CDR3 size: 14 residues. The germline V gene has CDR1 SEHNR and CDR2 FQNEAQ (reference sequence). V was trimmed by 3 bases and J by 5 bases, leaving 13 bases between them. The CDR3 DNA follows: TGTGCCAGCAGCTTCGAGTTTCCGGCGACTGAAGCTTTCTTT. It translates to CASSFEFPATEAFF. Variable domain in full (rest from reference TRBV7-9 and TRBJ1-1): DTGVSQNPRHKITKRGQNVTFRCDPISEHNRLYWYRQTLGQGPEFLTYFQNEAQLEKSRLLSDRFSAERPKGSFSTLEIQRTEQGDSAMYLCASSFEFPATEAFFGQGTRLTVV.

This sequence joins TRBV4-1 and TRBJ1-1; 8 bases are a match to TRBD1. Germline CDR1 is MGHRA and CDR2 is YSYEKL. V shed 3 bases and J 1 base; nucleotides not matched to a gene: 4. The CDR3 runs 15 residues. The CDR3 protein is CASSHGQGRNTEAFF. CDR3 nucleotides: TGCGCCAGCAGCCACGGACAGGGTCGGAACACTGAAGCTTTCTTT.

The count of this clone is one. This chain's CDR3 is CASSLRDSNQPQHF. The CDR3 nucleotides are TGTGCCAGCAGCTTAAGGGATAGCAATCAGCCCCAGCATTTT. The V gene is TRBV7-9, the J gene TRBJ1-5; D call uncertain. The CDR3 runs 14 residues. The V end lost 2 bases, the J end lost 0 bases, and 5 bases lay between the germline ends. From germline, CDR1 is SEHNR and CDR2 FQNEAQ (reference sequence).

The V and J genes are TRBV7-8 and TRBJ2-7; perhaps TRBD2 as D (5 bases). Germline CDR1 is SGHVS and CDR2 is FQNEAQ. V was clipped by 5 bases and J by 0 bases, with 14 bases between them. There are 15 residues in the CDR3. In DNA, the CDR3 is TGTGCCAGCAGCCCGCTCGGGGTTCACTCCTACGAGCAGTACTTC. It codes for CASSPLGVHSYEQYF.

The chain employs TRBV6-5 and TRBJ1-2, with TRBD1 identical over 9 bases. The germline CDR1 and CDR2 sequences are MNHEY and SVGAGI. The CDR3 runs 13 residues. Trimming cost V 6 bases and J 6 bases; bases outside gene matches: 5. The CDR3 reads CASRRQGGNGYTF. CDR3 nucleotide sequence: TGTGCCAGCAGACGACAGGGGGGGAATGGCTACACCTTC.

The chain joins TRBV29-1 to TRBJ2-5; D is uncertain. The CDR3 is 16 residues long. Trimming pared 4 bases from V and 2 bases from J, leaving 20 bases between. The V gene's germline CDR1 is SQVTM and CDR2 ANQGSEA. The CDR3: CSVVGSSVTSQETQYF. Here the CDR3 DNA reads TGCAGCGTTGTGGGGTCCAGTGTCACCTCGCAAGAGACCCAGTACTTC.

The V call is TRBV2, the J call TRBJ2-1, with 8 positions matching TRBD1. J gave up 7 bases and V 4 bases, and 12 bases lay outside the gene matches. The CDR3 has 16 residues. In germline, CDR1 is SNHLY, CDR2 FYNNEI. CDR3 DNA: TGTGCCAGCAGTGTAGGCAGGGGGCAAGGTACGAATGAGCAGTTCTTC. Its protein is CASSVGRGQGTNEQFF.

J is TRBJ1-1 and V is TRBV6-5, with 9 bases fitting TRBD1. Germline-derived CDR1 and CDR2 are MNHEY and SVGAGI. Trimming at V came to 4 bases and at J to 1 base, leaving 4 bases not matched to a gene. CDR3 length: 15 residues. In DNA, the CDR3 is TGTGCCAGCAGTTCCCGGGACAGGGCGAACACTGAAGCTTTCTTT. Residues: CASSSRDRANTEAFF.

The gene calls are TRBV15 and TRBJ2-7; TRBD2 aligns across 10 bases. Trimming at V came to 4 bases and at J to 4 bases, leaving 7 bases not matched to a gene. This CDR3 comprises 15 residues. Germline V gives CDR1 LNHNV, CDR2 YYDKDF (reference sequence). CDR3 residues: CATSTLAGGKYEQYF. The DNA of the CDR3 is TGTGCCACCAGCACTTTAGCGGGAGGAAAGTACGAGCAGTACTTC.

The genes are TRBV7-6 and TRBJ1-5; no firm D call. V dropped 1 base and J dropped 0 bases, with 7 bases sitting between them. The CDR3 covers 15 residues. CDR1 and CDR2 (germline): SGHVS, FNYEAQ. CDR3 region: CASSLDSYSNQPQHF. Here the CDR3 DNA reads TGTGCCAGCAGCTTAGACAGTTATAGCAATCAGCCCCAGCATTTT.

The CDR3 DNA is TGTGCCAGCAGTTACTCGACAGTGGGCTCCTACGAGCAGTACTTC. The encoded protein is CASSYSTVGSYEQYF. This chain connects TRBV6-6 to TRBJ2-7; a possible D gene is TRBD1 (5 bases). Trimming cost V 0 bases and J 0 bases, with 9 bases left between them. Germline lookup yields CDR1 MNHNY and CDR2 SVGAGI (reference sequence). This CDR3 has 15 residues.

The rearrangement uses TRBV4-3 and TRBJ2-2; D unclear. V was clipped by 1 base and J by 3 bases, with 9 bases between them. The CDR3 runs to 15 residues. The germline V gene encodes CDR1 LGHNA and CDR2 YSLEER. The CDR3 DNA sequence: TGCGCCAGCAGCCAAGTATCTCAGGACACCGGGGAGCTGTTTTTT. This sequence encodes CASSQVSQDTGELFF.

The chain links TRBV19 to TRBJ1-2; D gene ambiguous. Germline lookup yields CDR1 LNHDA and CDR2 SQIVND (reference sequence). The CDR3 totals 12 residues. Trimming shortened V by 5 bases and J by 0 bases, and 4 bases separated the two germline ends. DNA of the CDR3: TGTGCCAGTAGTTTAGCTAACTATGGCTACACCTTC. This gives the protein CASSLANYGYTF.

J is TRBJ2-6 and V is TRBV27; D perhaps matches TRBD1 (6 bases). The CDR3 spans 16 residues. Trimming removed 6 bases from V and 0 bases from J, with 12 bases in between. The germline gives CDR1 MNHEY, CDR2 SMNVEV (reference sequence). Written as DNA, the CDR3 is TGTGCCAGCAGCCTACAGGGCCGCTCTGGGGCCAACGTCCTGACTTTC. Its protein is CASSLQGRSGANVLTF.

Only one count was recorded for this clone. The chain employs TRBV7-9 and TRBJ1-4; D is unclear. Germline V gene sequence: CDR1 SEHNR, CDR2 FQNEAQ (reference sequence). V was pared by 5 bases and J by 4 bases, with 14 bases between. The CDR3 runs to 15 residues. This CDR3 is CASSTTQRYNEKLFF. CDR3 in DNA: TGTGCCAGCAGCACGACACAGAGATATAATGAAAAACTGTTTTTT.

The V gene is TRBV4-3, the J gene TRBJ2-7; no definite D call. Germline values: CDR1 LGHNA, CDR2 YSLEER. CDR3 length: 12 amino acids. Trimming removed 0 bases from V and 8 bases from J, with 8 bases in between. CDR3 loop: CASSQEVGKQYF. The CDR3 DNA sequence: TGCGCCAGCAGCCAAGAAGTGGGTAAGCAGTACTTC.

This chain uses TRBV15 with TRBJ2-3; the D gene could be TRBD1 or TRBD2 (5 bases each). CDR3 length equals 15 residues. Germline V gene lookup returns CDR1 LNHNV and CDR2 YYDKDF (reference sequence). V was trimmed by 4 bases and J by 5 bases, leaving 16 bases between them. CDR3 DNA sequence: TGTGCCACCAGCAATCCGGGACCTGGGGGAGATACGCAGTATTTT. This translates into CATSNPGPGGDTQYF. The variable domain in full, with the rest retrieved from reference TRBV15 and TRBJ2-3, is DAMVIQNPRYQVTQFGKPVTLSCSQTLNHNVMYWYQQKSSQAPKLLFHYYDKDFNNEADTPDNFQSRRPNTSFCFLDIRSPGLGDTAMYLCATSNPGPGGDTQYFGPGTRLTVL.